This T cell receptor (beta chain) stems from a study of cytomegalovirus exposure and HLA in healthy donors. Overall study results and limits: Indistinguishable V segments such as TRBV6-2 and TRBV6-3 were excluded. There were several of the most significant clusters that appeared linked to common viral pathogens in a later analysis.

About this clone itself: The antigen remains unidentified.

Germline lookup yields CDR1 SGHAT and CDR2 FQNNGV. The CDR3 totals 15 residues. J was trimmed by 6 bases and V by 5 bases; bases with no gene match: 7. Donors consisted of healthy bone marrow donors. With 60 Vbeta and 13 Jbeta primers, the PCR was carried out. Clones were sequenced by immunoSEQ multiplex PCR, and TCRdb holds only the in-frame ones, with some missing. Of 100,000 to 120,000 clones listed, around 84% are singletons. The J gene is TRBJ2-7, the V gene TRBV11-2; 13 bases are shared with TRBD2. Sequencing was carried out using PBMCs. The source is a woman between 25 and 40 years old in good health and CMV-seronegative. The CDR3 loop is CASSQLAGGPGEQYF. The CDR3 DNA follows: TGTGCCAGCAGCCAACTAGCGGGGGGGCCGGGCGAGCAGTACTTC.